The 23 T cell receptor beta chains in this list originate from one sample, sequenced in a study of T cells in Graves' hyperthyroidism and ophthalmopathy. Researchers amplified the TCR beta CDR3 regions from RNA transcripts. During a first-round RT-PCR of the TCR CDR3, the HTBI primer set was used. One entry per CDR3 protein results from TCRdb running MiXCR on the multiplex PCR reads. The sample lists some 770,000 distinct CDR3 sequences, around 17% occurring once. The specimen was blood. The source is a young man with Graves' hyperthyroidism.

The chain couples TRBV12-3 or TRBV12-4 to TRBJ1-1; D gene ambiguous. The V gene lost 3 bases and the J gene lost 6 bases, with 11 bases spanning the gap. The CDR3 is 13 residues long. The CDR3 sequence: CASSFIGGSEAFF. CDR3 in DNA: TGTGCCAGCAGTTTTATCGGCGGGTCTGAAGCTTTCTTT.

This clonotype turned up a few times. A much larger clonotype is one base distant, so this may be a read error. This sequence joins TRBV24-1 and TRBJ2-1; unclear D gene. The J call may be mistaken, given a closer DNA end match to TRBJ2-7. Germline CDR1 KGHDR, CDR2 SFDVKD. This CDR3 has 13 amino acids. CDR3 bases: TGTGCCACCAGTGATTTCGACCGAAATGAGCAGTACTTC. Translated, it gives CATSDFDRNEQYF.

This clonotype was detected many times. J is TRBJ2-3 and V is TRBV5-1, with a tentative D call TRBD2 (6 bases). This CDR3 has 15 amino acids. V gave up 1 base and J gave up 2 bases, with 11 bases separating them. Germline values: CDR1 SGHRS, CDR2 YFSETQ. The CDR3 loop reads CASSLSSVLTDTQYF. CDR3 sequence (DNA): TGCGCCAGCAGCTTGTCTAGCGTGCTCACAGATACGCAGTATTTT. The full variable domain, its missing parts supplied by reference TRBV5-1 and TRBJ2-3, is KAGVTQTPRYLIKTRGQQVTLSCSPISGHRSVSWYQQTPGQGLQFLFEYFSETQRNKGNFPGRFSGRQFSNSRSEMNVSTLELGDSALYLCASSLSSVLTDTQYFGPGTRLTVL.

The chain uses TRBV30 and TRBJ1-5; the D gene is possibly TRBD1 (5 bases). V was shortened by 0 bases and J by 3 bases, with 9 bases between the two germline ends. Germline assignment: CDR1 GTSNPN and CDR2 SVGIG (reference sequence). This CDR3 comprises 14 residues. CDR3 sequence reads: CAWSVPTDNQPQHF. DNA for the CDR3: TGTGCCTGGAGTGTCCCGACAGACAATCAGCCCCAGCATTTT.

In this sample, this clonotype turned up many times. The chain combines TRBV6-1 with TRBJ2-1, with D unclear. The CDR3 runs 15 residues. With 2 bases removed from V and 0 bases from J, the gap between germline ends came to 8 bases. Germline V CDR1 and CDR2: MNHNS, SASEGT. CDR3 protein: CASSEFRSSYNEQFF. The CDR3 nucleotides read TGTGCCAGCAGTGAATTCAGGAGCTCCTACAATGAGCAGTTCTTC.

There are a few counts of this clonotype. The chain has TRBV18 and TRBJ1-5, with D unclear. CDR1 KGHSH and CDR2 LQKENI come from the germline V gene. CDR3 length: 15 amino acids. V dropped 4 bases and J dropped 5 bases, with 15 bases sitting between them. The CDR3 reads CASSLSAPPDQPQHF. CDR3 nucleotide sequence: TGTGCCAGCTCACTATCGGCCCCTCCCGATCAGCCCCAGCATTTT. The variable domain in full, with the rest retrieved from reference TRBV18 and TRBJ1-5, is NAGVMQNPRHLVRRRGQEARLRCSPMKGHSHVYWYRQLPEEGLKFMVYLQKENIIDESGMPKERFSAEFPKEGPSILRIQQVVRGDSAAYFCASSLSAPPDQPQHFGDGTRLSIL.

This clonotype was observed many times. The gene calls are TRBV19 and TRBJ2-1; TRBD2 matches 9 bases. In germline, CDR1 is LNHDA, CDR2 SQIVND (reference sequence). There are 16 residues in the CDR3. Trimming took 8 bases from V and 5 from J; bases not matched to a gene: 13. CDR3 DNA sequence: TGTGCCAGTGAGCCCGGAGCGGGGGGCTGGGACAATGAGCAGTTCTTC. This translates into CASEPGAGGWDNEQFF.

This clonotype was seen many times. The V call is TRBV30, the J call TRBJ2-7; D might be TRBD2 (5 bases). The CDR3 has 12 residues. Germline CDR1 reads GTSNPN; CDR2 reads SVGIG (reference sequence). V was pared by 6 bases and J by 2 bases, with 11 bases between. CDR3 loop: CACSALPYEQYF. CDR3 coding DNA: TGTGCCTGTAGCGCCCTGCCCTACGAGCAGTACTTC.

The sample holds many counts of this clonotype. The chain joins TRBV5-1 to TRBJ1-1, with TRBD1 matching 10 bases. Germline loops: CDR1 SGHRS, CDR2 YFSETQ. With V trimmed by 5 bases and J by 3 bases, 7 bases remained unmatched. This CDR3 is 15 amino acids long. The CDR3 DNA reads as TGCGCCAGCAGTCGACGGACAGGGGGGGACACTGAAGCTTTCTTT. Translation gives CASSRRTGGDTEAFF.

This clonotype appeared many times. The V gene is TRBV9, the J gene TRBJ2-1; 8 bases agree with TRBD2. CDR3 length equals 15 residues. Germline V lookup: CDR1 SGDLS, CDR2 YYNGEE. V shed 0 bases and J 7 bases; nucleotides not matched to a gene: 6. The DNA of the CDR3 is TGTGCCAGCAGCGTAGAGGGAGCGGGAGCTAATGAGCAGTTCTTC. This gives the protein CASSVEGAGANEQFF.

This clonotype was detected only a few times. This sequence joins TRBV15 and TRBJ1-2; no reliable D call. The V gene's germline CDR1 is LNHNV and CDR2 YYDKDF (reference sequence). Trimming stripped 0 bases from V and 5 bases from J, with 7 bases between. This CDR3 contains 13 residues. CDR3 sequence (DNA): TGTGCCACCAGCAGAGATAGGATTTATGGCTACACCTTC. Translation: CATSRDRIYGYTF.

This clonotype was found many times. The V gene is TRBV24-1, the J gene TRBJ2-7; 9 positions match TRBD1. Germline V CDR1 and CDR2: KGHDR, SFDVKD. Losses at the gene ends were 4 bases for V and 7 bases for J; bases not matched to a gene: 13. There are 16 residues in the CDR3. This CDR3 reads CATSERTGQGSKEQYF. CDR3 nucleotide sequence: TGTGCCACCAGTGAACGCACGGGACAGGGTTCGAAAGAGCAGTACTTC.

This clonotype showed up many times. This chain uses TRBV27 with TRBJ2-7; 14 bases are shared with TRBD2. Trimming removed 5 bases from V and 5 bases from J; junction bases left unmatched: 8. CDR1 MNHEY and CDR2 SMNVEV come from the germline V gene (reference sequence). The CDR3 spans 16 residues. This chain's CDR3 is CASSPRLAGGPHEQYF. In nucleotides, the CDR3 is TGTGCCAGCAGTCCTCGACTAGCGGGAGGGCCCCACGAGCAGTACTTC.

V usage is TRBV20-1 and J usage is TRBJ2-7; D unclear. V lost 5 bases and J 7 bases, leaving 18 bases between the germline ends. The CDR3 has 13 residues. Germline CDR1 and CDR2: DFQATT and SNEGSKA (reference sequence). The CDR3 region has the DNA TGCAGTGCTCGACTTTTATCCCTCTATGAGCAGTACTTC. This encodes CSARLLSLYEQYF.

The chain links TRBV12-3 or TRBV12-4 to TRBJ2-3; tentatively, D is TRBD1 (6 bases). Trimming shortened V by 6 bases and J by 3 bases, and 13 bases separated the two germline ends. This CDR3 has 14 residues. In nucleotides, the CDR3 is TGTGCCAGCAGAGACAGGAGGTCGACAGATACGCAGTATTTT. This sequence encodes CASRDRRSTDTQYF.

The chain combines TRBV18 with TRBJ1-6; 11 nucleotides align to TRBD1. Trimming removed 3 bases from V and 7 bases from J; junction bases left unmatched: 8. This CDR3 comprises 17 residues. CDR1 and CDR2 from the germline V gene are KGHSH and LQKENI. The CDR3 sequence is CASSPLSRTGGNSPLHF. CDR3 sequence (DNA): TGTGCCAGCTCACCTCTCTCCCGGACAGGGGGCAATTCACCCCTCCACTTT.

A word on this clonotype: At one of its ends the junction is not consistent with the germline gene, which may arise from a read error. The chain couples TRBV24-1 to TRBJ2-2, with 7 bases matching TRBD1. This CDR3 contains 17 residues. Germline CDR1 and CDR2: KGHDR and SFDVKD. The CDR3 coding sequence is TGTGCCACCAGTGATGGAGAGGGGGCTCCGAACACCAGGGAGCTGTTTTTT. Residues: CATSDGEGAPNTRELFF.

The rearrangement links TRBV7-2 to TRBJ2-2; 7 nucleotides line up with TRBD2. V lost 1 base, J lost 5 bases, and 1 base stayed unmatched. The CDR3 loop spans 14 amino acids. Germline V lookup: CDR1 SGHTA, CDR2 FQGNSA. CDR3 DNA: TGTGCCAGCAGCTTAGTGCGGGAGACCGGGGAGCTGTTTTTT. Residues: CASSLVRETGELFF.

This clonotype was found a few times. This sequence joins TRBV20-1 and TRBJ2-1, with 7 bases fitting TRBD2. CDR3 length: 14 amino acids. With 6 bases clipped from V and 8 bases from J, the junction kept 13 bases outside the gene matches. Germline V gene sequence: CDR1 DFQATT, CDR2 SNEGSKA (reference sequence). In nucleotides, the CDR3 is TGCAGTGCCCCAACAAAAGCGGGATTAGATGAGCAGTTCTTC. This encodes CSAPTKAGLDEQFF.

This clonotype was counted a few times. The V and J genes are TRBV10-1 and TRBJ2-1, with D unresolved. The V gene lost 3 bases and the J gene lost 8 bases, with 8 bases spanning the gap. The CDR3 spans 12 residues. Looked up from germline, CDR1 is WNHNN and CDR2 is SYGVQD (reference sequence). CDR3 protein: CASSDTRDEQFF. The DNA for the CDR3 is TGCGCCAGCAGTGATACACGGGATGAGCAGTTCTTC.

This clonotype was seen at least ten times. V and J are TRBV7-9 and TRBJ1-5, with D possibly matching TRBD1 (5 bases). V lost 5 bases to trimming and J lost 2 bases, with 16 bases between them. CDR1 and CDR2 from the germline V gene are SEHNR and FQNEAQ (reference sequence). This CDR3 has 16 residues. The CDR3 nucleotides are TGTGCCAGCAGCACGGGAGGGCAGGGAGGCAATCAGCCCCAGCATTTT. It specifies CASSTGGQGGNQPQHF.

There are a few counts of this clonotype. The chain is built from TRBV18 and TRBJ2-5, with D uncertain. Germline assignment: CDR1 KGHSH and CDR2 LQKENI. The CDR3 length is 13 residues. Trimming shortened V by 1 base and J by 3 bases, and 6 bases separated the two germline ends. DNA for the CDR3: TGTGCCAGCTCACCACGTTCGGAAGAGACCCAGTACTTC. It codes for CASSPRSEETQYF.

A few counts support this clonotype. CDR3 in DNA: TGTGCCAGCAGCTCTAAAGGACAGGACACTGAAGCTTTCTTT. Its translation is CASSSKGQDTEAFF. This chain joins TRBV7-9 and TRBJ1-1, with 7 bases lining up with TRBD1. V shed 4 bases and J 3 bases; nucleotides not matched to a gene: 5. Germline V lookup: CDR1 SEHNR, CDR2 FQNEAQ (reference sequence). The CDR3 totals 14 residues.